The sequence of this TCR beta chain was determined in a study of T cells in localized non-small cell lung cancer. Germline lookup yields CDR1 SNHLY and CDR2 FYNNEI. V lost 0 bases and J 8 bases, leaving 19 bases between the germline ends. CDR3 size: 16 residues. TCRdb keeps only in-frame clones here, not all; method: immunoSEQ multiplex PCR. There are 19,000 or so clones in the sample; about 83% occur only once, and 34% lies in the top ten. The sequencing here drew on peripheral blood, taken before any cancer treatment. This sequence was found in a male donor aged 60 or older with stage III lung adenocarcinoma. The chain employs TRBV2 and TRBJ1-2, with D possibly TRBD1 on 5 matching bases. The CDR3 sequence is CASSEAERTRTGGYTF. DNA of the CDR3: TGTGCCAGCAGTGAAGCGGAGAGGACACGTACGGGGGGCTACACCTTC.